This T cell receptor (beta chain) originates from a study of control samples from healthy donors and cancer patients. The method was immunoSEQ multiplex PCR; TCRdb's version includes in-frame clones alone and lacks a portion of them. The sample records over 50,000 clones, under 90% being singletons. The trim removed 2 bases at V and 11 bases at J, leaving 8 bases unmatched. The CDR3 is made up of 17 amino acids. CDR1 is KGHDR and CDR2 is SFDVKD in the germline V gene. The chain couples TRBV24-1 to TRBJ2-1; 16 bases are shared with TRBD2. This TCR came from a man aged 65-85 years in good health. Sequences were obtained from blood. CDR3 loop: CATSDWGLAGGSRKQFF. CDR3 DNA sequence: TGTGCCACCAGTGATTGGGGACTAGCGGGAGGGTCCCGGAAGCAGTTCTTC.